The 17 T cell receptor beta chains below all came from one sample that was sequenced in a study of blood T cell repertoires in COVID-19. The repertoire was sequenced with immunoSEQ multiplex PCR; TCRdb's copy has only in-frame clones and lacks some. The table lists roughly 87,000 clones, approximately 71% of them singletons. Material for sequencing was peripheral blood. These receptors were taken from a woman in her forties or fifties with acute or convalescent COVID-19.

V gene TRBV5-6 combines with J gene TRBJ2-7; 10 bases map to TRBD1. The length of the CDR3 is 17 residues. Trimming at V came to 4 bases and at J to 1 base, leaving 11 bases not matched to a gene. Germline V gene sequence: CDR1 SGHDT, CDR2 YYEEEE. The CDR3 nucleotides read TGTGCCAGCAGCCCAAAGCCGGGACAGGGGTCATCCTACGAGCAGTACTTC. It translates to CASSPKPGQGSSYEQYF.

This clone was detected only a few times. The chain combines TRBV19 with TRBJ1-4; weak D call: TRBD1 (5 bases). This CDR3 region has 16 residues. Germline assignment: CDR1 LNHDA and CDR2 SQIVND (reference sequence). Trimming cost V 6 bases and J 0 bases, with 14 bases left between them. CDR3 coding DNA: TGTGCCAGTAGAAGGAGGGGCAGGGCAACTAATGAAAAACTGTTTTTT. Its translation is CASRRRGRATNEKLFF. Full variable domain (outside the CDR3, taken from reference TRBV19 and TRBJ1-4): DGGITQSPKYLFRKEGQNVTLSCEQNLNHDAMYWYRQDPGQGLRLIYYSQIVNDFQKGDIAEGYSVSREKKESFPLTVTSAQKNPTAFYLCASRRRGRATNEKLFFGSGTQLSVL.

The chain combines TRBV23-1 with TRBJ2-7; 8 bases line up with TRBD1. TRBV23-1 is identified as an open reading frame with a role that is uncertain. V dropped 2 bases and J dropped 4; count of bases not matched to a gene: 16. This CDR3 contains 18 residues. The CDR3 loop reads CASSQDRGPATGIYEQYF. In nucleotides, the CDR3 is TGCGCCAGCAGTCAAGACAGGGGCCCGGCCACTGGAATATACGAGCAGTACTTC.

This clone turned up a few times. For the CDR3, the DNA is TGTGCCATCAGTGAGTGGGGGACACCCGCAACTAATGAAAAACTGTTTTTT. Translation gives CAISEWGTPATNEKLFF. The V gene is TRBV10-3, the J gene TRBJ1-4; D is perhaps TRBD1 (6 bases). Trimming pared 1 base from V and 0 bases from J, leaving 12 bases between. The germline gives CDR1 ENHRY, CDR2 SYGVKD. This CDR3 region has 17 residues.

V is TRBV19 and J is TRBJ1-2; D is undetermined. Germline V lookup: CDR1 LNHDA, CDR2 SQIVND (reference sequence). CDR3 size: 11 residues. The V and J ends lost 5 bases and 4 bases respectively, with 5 bases between them. Here the CDR3 DNA reads TGTGCCAGTAGTTCCTCCTATGGCTACACCTTC. This translates into CASSSSYGYTF.

This sequence joins TRBV6-6 and TRBJ2-2; D is possibly TRBD2 (6 bases). V gave up 0 bases and J gave up 6 bases, with 8 bases separating them. The germline gives CDR1 MNHNY, CDR2 SVGAGI (reference sequence). CDR3 length equals 14 residues. DNA of the CDR3: TGTGCCAGCAGTTACTCATCGGGGGCCGGGGAGCTGTTTTTT. It is translated as CASSYSSGAGELFF.

The rearrangement links TRBV5-1 to TRBJ2-3; TRBD2 aligns across 12 bases. This CDR3 has 16 amino acids. Germline trimming cut 6 bases from V and 1 base from J; bases unmatched to any gene: 6. Germline CDR1 reads SGHRS; CDR2 reads YFSETQ. The CDR3, as DNA: TGCGCCAGCACGTTGACTAGCGGGGGAGGCACAGATACGCAGTATTTT. This encodes CASTLTSGGGTDTQYF.

The V and J genes are TRBV27 and TRBJ1-5, with 7 bases identical to TRBD1. CDR1 and CDR2 (germline): MNHEY, SMNVEV (reference sequence). J gave up 11 bases and V 6 bases, and 10 bases lay outside the gene matches. The CDR3 is made up of 13 amino acids. CDR3 sequence: CASSGTDSVAQHF. The CDR3 DNA reads as TGTGCCAGCAGCGGGACAGACTCGGTTGCCCAGCATTTT.

The rearrangement joins TRBV7-9 to TRBJ2-1, with D perhaps matching TRBD2 (5 bases). V gave up 0 bases and J gave up 4 bases, with 7 bases separating them. This CDR3 is 14 amino acids long. CDR1 SEHNR and CDR2 FQNEAQ come from the germline V gene (reference sequence). This CDR3 reads CASSLAGSYNEQFF. In DNA form, the CDR3 reads TGTGCCAGCAGCTTAGCGGGGAGTTACAATGAGCAGTTCTTC.

V is TRBV24-1 and J is TRBJ2-5, with 7 positions matching TRBD1. This CDR3 is 15 amino acids long. Germline V gene data show CDR1 as KGHDR and CDR2 as SFDVKD. Trimming removed 6 bases from V and 3 bases from J; junction bases left unmatched: 9. CDR3 DNA: TGTGCCACCAGTTCTCCCGGGACAGAAAAAGAGACCCAGTACTTC. This gives the protein CATSSPGTEKETQYF.

This chain connects TRBV7-6 to TRBJ1-1; D is unresolved. The CDR3 spans 14 residues. V gave up 1 base and J gave up 3 bases, with 9 bases separating them. Germline V gives CDR1 SGHVS, CDR2 FNYEAQ. This CDR3 is CASSLVGIDTEAFF. CDR3 DNA sequence: TGTGCCAGCAGCTTAGTCGGGATTGACACTGAAGCTTTCTTT.

This clone was seen a few times. V gene TRBV4-1 combines with J gene TRBJ1-2, with TRBD1 matching 8 bases. Per the germline V gene, CDR1 is MGHRA and CDR2 is YSYEKL. With V trimmed by 2 bases and J by 6 bases, 8 bases remained unmatched. CDR3 length equals 15 residues. In DNA form, the CDR3 reads TGCGCCAGCAGCCAAACCCGGACAGGGTATAATGGCTACACCTTC. Its translation is CASSQTRTGYNGYTF.

V is TRBV27 and J is TRBJ2-5; 9 bases line up with TRBD2. Trimming cost V 7 bases and J 5 bases; bases outside gene matches: 8. CDR1 is MNHEY and CDR2 is SMNVEV in the germline V gene (reference sequence). The CDR3 is 14 residues long. The CDR3 here is CASKERGAWETQYF. The CDR3 coding sequence is TGTGCCAGCAAGGAGCGGGGGGCCTGGGAGACCCAGTACTTC.

This clone was found once. The chain carries TRBV6-5 and TRBJ1-3, with D perhaps matching TRBD1 (5 bases). V lost 0 bases to trimming and J lost 3 bases, with 9 bases between them. The CDR3 totals 15 residues. Germline V gene data show CDR1 as MNHEY and CDR2 as SVGAGI. The CDR3 is CASSYSETVGNTIYF. CDR3 bases: TGTGCCAGCAGTTACTCGGAGACAGTTGGAAACACCATATATTTT.

The chain has TRBV4-1 and TRBJ2-2; possibly TRBD2 for D (5 bases). From germline, CDR1 is MGHRA and CDR2 YSYEKL. This CDR3 is 16 amino acids long. Trimming removed 0 bases at V and 2 bases at J, with 10 bases between. The chain's CDR3 is CASSQDTGINTGELFF. CDR3 sequence (DNA): TGCGCCAGCAGCCAAGATACGGGGATCAACACCGGGGAGCTGTTTTTT.

The genes are TRBV12-3 or TRBV12-4 and TRBJ2-7; D is ambiguous. Trimming took off 6 bases at V and 4 bases at J, with 13 bases between the two ends. CDR3 size: 13 residues. The CDR3 protein is CASSLGRRYEQYF. CDR3 DNA sequence: TGTGCCAGCAGCCTTGGGCGTCGGTACGAGCAGTACTTC.

The DNA of the CDR3 is TGTGCCAGCAGCCCCACAGGGGGTCAGAGAGCTTTCTTT. Protein product: CASSPTGGQRAFF. J is TRBJ1-1 and V is TRBV3-1 (or the pseudogene TRBV3-2), with 8 bases aligning to TRBD1. Germline lookup yields CDR1 LGHDT and CDR2 YNNKEL (reference sequence). CDR3 length equals 13 residues. Germline trimming cut 4 bases from V and 10 bases from J; bases unmatched to any gene: 8.